This T cell receptor (beta chain) was observed in a study of blood T cells in healthy people across ages. Points from the study as a whole: Per-million-T-cell TCR beta diversity fell roughly linearly with age.

A second PCR, run for about 7 to 11 cycles, used a sample-barcoded 5' primer plus a J-beta primer mix. Every molecule of cDNA carried a tag from a template-switch adaptor with 12 random nucleotides. The study obtained at least 3 million CDR3-containing paired-end reads from every sample. TCRdb independently ran MiXCR on the 5' RACE reads; one entry per CDR3 protein. This table has 1.2 million to 1.5 million distinct CDR3 sequences, approximately 63% appearing once. The CDR3 consists of 15 residues. V was pared by 1 base and J by 7 bases, with 16 bases between. Germline loops: CDR1 SEHNR, CDR2 FQNEAQ (reference sequence). Details on this clonotype: The antigen remains undetermined.

Peripheral blood, 9.5 to 10 milliliters per donor, was collected. This TCR derives from a man between 18 and 29 years old in good health. Sequences were obtained from blood. The chain employs TRBV7-9 and TRBJ1-1, with a weak D call TRBD1 (6 bases). The CDR3 loop is CASSLVGGLVSEAFF. The CDR3 DNA sequence: TGTGCCAGCAGCTTAGTTGGGGGGCTAGTAAGTGAAGCTTTCTTT.